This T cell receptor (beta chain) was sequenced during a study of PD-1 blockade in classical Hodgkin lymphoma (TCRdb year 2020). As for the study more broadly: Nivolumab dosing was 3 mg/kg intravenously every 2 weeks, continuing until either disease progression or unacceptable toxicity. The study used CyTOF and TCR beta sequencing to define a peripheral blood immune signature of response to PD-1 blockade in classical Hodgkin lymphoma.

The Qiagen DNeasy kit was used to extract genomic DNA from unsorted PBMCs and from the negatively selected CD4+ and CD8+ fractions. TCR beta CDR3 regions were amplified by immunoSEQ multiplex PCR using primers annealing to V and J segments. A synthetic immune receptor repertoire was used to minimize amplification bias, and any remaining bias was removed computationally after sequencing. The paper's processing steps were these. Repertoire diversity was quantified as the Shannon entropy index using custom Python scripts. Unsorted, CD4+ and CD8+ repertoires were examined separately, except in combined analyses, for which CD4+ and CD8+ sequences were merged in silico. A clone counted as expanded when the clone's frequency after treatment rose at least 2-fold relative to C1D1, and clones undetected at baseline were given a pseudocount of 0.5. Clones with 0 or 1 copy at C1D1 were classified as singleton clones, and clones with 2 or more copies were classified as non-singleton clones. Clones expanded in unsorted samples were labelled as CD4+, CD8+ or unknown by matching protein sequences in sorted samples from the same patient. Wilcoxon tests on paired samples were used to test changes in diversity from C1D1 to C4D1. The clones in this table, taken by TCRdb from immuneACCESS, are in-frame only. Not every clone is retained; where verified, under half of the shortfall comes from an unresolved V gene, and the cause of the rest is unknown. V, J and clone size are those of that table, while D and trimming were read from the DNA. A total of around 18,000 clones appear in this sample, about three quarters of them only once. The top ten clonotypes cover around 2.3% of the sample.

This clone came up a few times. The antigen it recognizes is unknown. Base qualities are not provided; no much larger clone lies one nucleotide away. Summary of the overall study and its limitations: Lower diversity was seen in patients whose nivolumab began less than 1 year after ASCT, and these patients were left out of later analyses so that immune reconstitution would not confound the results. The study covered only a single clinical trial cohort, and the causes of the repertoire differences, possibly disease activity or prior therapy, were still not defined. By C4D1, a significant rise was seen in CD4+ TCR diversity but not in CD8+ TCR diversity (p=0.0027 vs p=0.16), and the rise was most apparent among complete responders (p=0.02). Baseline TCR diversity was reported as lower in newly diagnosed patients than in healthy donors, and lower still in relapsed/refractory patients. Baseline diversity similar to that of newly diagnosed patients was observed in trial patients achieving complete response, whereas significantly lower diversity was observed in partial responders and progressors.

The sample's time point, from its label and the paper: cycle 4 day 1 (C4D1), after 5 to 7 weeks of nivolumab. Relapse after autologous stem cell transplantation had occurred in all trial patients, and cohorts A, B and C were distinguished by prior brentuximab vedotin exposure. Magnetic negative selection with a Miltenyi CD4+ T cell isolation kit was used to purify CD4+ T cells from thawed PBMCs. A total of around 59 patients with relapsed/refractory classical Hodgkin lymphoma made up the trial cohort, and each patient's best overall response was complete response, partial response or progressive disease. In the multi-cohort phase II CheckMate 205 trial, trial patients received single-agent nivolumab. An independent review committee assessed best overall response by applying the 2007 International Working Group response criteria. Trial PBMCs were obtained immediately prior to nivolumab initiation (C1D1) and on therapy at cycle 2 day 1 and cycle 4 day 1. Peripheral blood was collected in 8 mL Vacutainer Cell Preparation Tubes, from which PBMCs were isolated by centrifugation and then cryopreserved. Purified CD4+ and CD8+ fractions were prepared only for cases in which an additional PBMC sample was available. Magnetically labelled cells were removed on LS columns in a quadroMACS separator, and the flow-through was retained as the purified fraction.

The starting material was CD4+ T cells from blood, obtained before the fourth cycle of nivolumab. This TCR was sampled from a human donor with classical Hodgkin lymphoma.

Read as DNA, the sequence is TGTGCCAGCAGTCCACCCCGGGACCGAAATTCACCCCTCCACTTT. It translates as CASSPPRDRNSPLHF. The rearranged segments are TRBV6-5 and TRBJ1-6; a tentative D call is TRBD1 (5 bases match). The CDR3 covers 15 residues, taking in both the cysteine and the phenylalanine. The sequence is cut down to CDR3 DNA, 45 bases in frame from base 1. As encoded in the germline V gene, CDR1 is MNHEY while CDR2 is SVGAGI. Between the V and J ends, shortened by 5 bases and 7 bases respectively, the junction contains 15 bases.